A selection of T cell receptor beta chains follows, all from one sample in a study of CD8+ T cells in alopecia areata. Generated by immunoSEQ multiplex PCR, the TCRdb table keeps only in-frame clones and is missing some. In the table there are approximately 200,000 clones, 50% to 60% of which are singletons. The sample was CD4+ T cells sorted from blood, taken at week 4, from a patient treated with tofacitinib. The receptors stem from a human donor with alopecia areata. Both conserved end residues are part of each CDR3. A D gene is named only where the DNA matches it firmly. Not all rows give a size; the values are once, few, many and, for expanded clones, a class.

cdr3_length: 15; v_call: TRBV19; d_call: TRBD1; clone_size: -; j_call: TRBJ2-4; cdr3_nt: TGTGCCAGTACTTCAGGGGGCTTTGCCAAAAACATTCAGTACTTC; cdr3_aa: CASTSGGFAKNIQYF
cdr3_length: 11; v_call: TRBV29-1; d_call: -; clone_size: -; j_call: TRBJ2-5; cdr3_nt: TGCAGCGTCACCTTCTTGGAGACCCAGTACTTC; cdr3_aa: CSVTFLETQYF
cdr3_length: 13; v_call: TRBV10-3; d_call: TRBD1; clone_size: -; j_call: TRBJ2-4; cdr3_nt: TGTGCCATCAGTTCAGGGGGTAGCAACATTCAGTACTTC; cdr3_aa: CAISSGGSNIQYF
cdr3_length: 12; v_call: TRBV29-1; d_call: -; clone_size: few; j_call: TRBJ2-6; cdr3_nt: TGCAGCGTCCGTCCTGGGGCCAACGTCCTGACTTTC; cdr3_aa: CSVRPGANVLTF
cdr3_length: 13; v_call: TRBV6-5; d_call: -; clone_size: -; j_call: TRBJ2-7; cdr3_nt: TGTGCCAGCAGTCCCAAGAAAGTCTACGAGCAGTACTTC; cdr3_aa: CASSPKKVYEQYF
cdr3_length: 14; v_call: TRBV29-1; d_call: -; clone_size: few; j_call: TRBJ1-2; cdr3_nt: TGCAGCGTTGTCCTGGCAGCTTCTAACTATGGCTACACCTTC; cdr3_aa: CSVVLAASNYGYTF
cdr3_length: 16; v_call: TRBV6-5; d_call: -; clone_size: -; j_call: TRBJ2-1; cdr3_nt: TGTGCCAGCAGTTACGGTCGGTCCCCAGCGAACAATGAGCAGTTCTTC; cdr3_aa: CASSYGRSPANNEQFF
cdr3_length: 15; v_call: TRBV11-2; d_call: TRBD1; clone_size: -; j_call: TRBJ1-5; cdr3_nt: TGTGCCAGCAGCTTAACAGGGGCGGGCAATCAGCCCCAGCATTTT; cdr3_aa: CASSLTGAGNQPQHF
cdr3_length: 14; v_call: TRBV5-4; d_call: -; clone_size: -; j_call: TRBJ2-3; cdr3_nt: TGTGCCAGCAGCTTGGGGGGGAGCACAGATACGCAGTATTTT; cdr3_aa: CASSLGGSTDTQYF
cdr3_length: 13; v_call: TRBV5-1; d_call: -; clone_size: -; j_call: TRBJ1-1; cdr3_nt: TGCGCCAGCAGCAACAAGATGAACACTGAAGCTTTCTTT; cdr3_aa: CASSNKMNTEAFF
cdr3_length: 15; v_call: TRBV7-3; d_call: TRBD2; clone_size: -; j_call: TRBJ2-3; cdr3_nt: TGTGCCAGCAGCTTATTAGCGGGAGACTCAGATACGCAGTATTTT; cdr3_aa: CASSLLAGDSDTQYF
cdr3_length: 14; v_call: TRBV7-2; d_call: TRBD1; clone_size: -; j_call: TRBJ1-2; cdr3_nt: TGTGCCAGCAGCCGGAGTTGGACAGGGACTGGCTACACCTTC; cdr3_aa: CASSRSWTGTGYTF
cdr3_length: 15; v_call: TRBV29-1; d_call: TRBD2; clone_size: once; j_call: TRBJ2-7; cdr3_nt: TGCAGCGTTGAAGAGGGCCTAGCGGGAGGGCGCGAGCAGTACTTC; cdr3_aa: CSVEEGLAGGREQYF
cdr3_length: 13; v_call: TRBV7-9; d_call: -; clone_size: -; j_call: TRBJ1-1; cdr3_nt: TGTGCCAGCAGCCGTTCGGGGATTCCTGAAGCTTTCTTT; cdr3_aa: CASSRSGIPEAFF
cdr3_length: 11; v_call: TRBV19; d_call: -; clone_size: -; j_call: TRBJ2-7; cdr3_nt: TGTGCCAGTAGTTCAGAATACGAGCAGTACTTC; cdr3_aa: CASSSEYEQYF
cdr3_length: 11; v_call: TRBV20-1; d_call: -; clone_size: -; j_call: TRBJ2-7; cdr3_nt: TGCAGTGCTAGATACACGCACGAGCAGTACTTC; cdr3_aa: CSARYTHEQYF
cdr3_length: 14; v_call: TRBV6-5; d_call: -; clone_size: few; j_call: TRBJ1-4; cdr3_nt: TGTGCCAGCAGTTCCGGGCCATTGGAGGCAAAACTGTTTTTT; cdr3_aa: CASSSGPLEAKLFF
cdr3_length: 13; v_call: TRBV29-1; d_call: -; clone_size: -; j_call: TRBJ1-1; cdr3_nt: TGCAGCGTGGGGGCCTATCAGAACACTGAAGCTTTCTTT; cdr3_aa: CSVGAYQNTEAFF
cdr3_length: 15; v_call: TRBV30; d_call: -; clone_size: -; j_call: TRBJ1-4; cdr3_nt: TGTGCCTGGAGTGTACCGGGGGGCCGTGCTGAAAAACTGTTTTTT; cdr3_aa: CAWSVPGGRAEKLFF
cdr3_length: 14; v_call: TRBV6-5; d_call: TRBD1; clone_size: -; j_call: TRBJ2-6; cdr3_nt: TGTGCCATTACAGGGGACTCTGGGGCCAACGTCCTGACTTTC; cdr3_aa: CAITGDSGANVLTF
cdr3_length: 12; v_call: TRBV6-6; d_call: -; clone_size: -; j_call: TRBJ2-7; cdr3_nt: TGTGCCAGCACCTCGTACGCCTACGAGCAGTACTTC; cdr3_aa: CASTSYAYEQYF
cdr3_length: 9; v_call: TRBV29-1; d_call: -; clone_size: few; j_call: TRBJ2-7; cdr3_nt: TGCAGCATATCCTACGAGCAGTACTTC; cdr3_aa: CSISYEQYF
cdr3_length: 14; v_call: TRBV27; d_call: -; clone_size: -; j_call: TRBJ2-1; cdr3_nt: TGTGCCAGCAGTTTATTTCTGGACTACAATGAGCAGTTCTTC; cdr3_aa: CASSLFLDYNEQFF
cdr3_length: 14; v_call: TRBV29-1; d_call: TRBD2; clone_size: -; j_call: TRBJ2-1; cdr3_nt: TGCAGCGCCTGGTCAGGACTAGTCTACAATGAGCAGTTCTTC; cdr3_aa: CSAWSGLVYNEQFF
cdr3_length: 14; v_call: TRBV7-2; d_call: -; clone_size: -; j_call: TRBJ2-1; cdr3_nt: TGTGCCAGCAGCCTCCAGGGGATAGTCAATGAGCAGTTCTTC; cdr3_aa: CASSLQGIVNEQFF
cdr3_length: 13; v_call: TRBV5-1; d_call: -; clone_size: -; j_call: TRBJ1-5; cdr3_nt: TGCGCCAGCAGCCAGGGACTTGATCAGCCCCAGCATTTT; cdr3_aa: CASSQGLDQPQHF
cdr3_length: 14; v_call: TRBV29-1; d_call: TRBD2; clone_size: few; j_call: TRBJ2-3; cdr3_nt: TGCAGCGTGAATCCAGGACTAGCGGGAGATACGCAGTATTTT; cdr3_aa: CSVNPGLAGDTQYF
cdr3_length: 13; v_call: TRBV4-1; d_call: -; clone_size: -; j_call: TRBJ1-5; cdr3_nt: TGCGCCAGCAGCCAAGACCCAACTCAGCCCCAGCATTTT; cdr3_aa: CASSQDPTQPQHF
cdr3_length: 15; v_call: TRBV7-9; d_call: -; clone_size: few; j_call: TRBJ1-1; cdr3_nt: TGTGCCAGCAGAAATGAGCTGGGGGAGAACACTGAAGCTTTCTTT; cdr3_aa: CASRNELGENTEAFF
cdr3_length: 19; v_call: TRBV15; d_call: TRBD2; clone_size: -; j_call: TRBJ2-2; cdr3_nt: TGTGCCACCAGCAGAGATGGCGATAGCGGGAGACCCAACACCGGGGAGCTGTTTTTT; cdr3_aa: CATSRDGDSGRPNTGELFF
cdr3_length: 17; v_call: TRBV27; d_call: -; clone_size: once; j_call: TRBJ2-6; cdr3_nt: TGTGCCAGCTCGAGATGGACTACCTACTCTGGGGCCAACGTCCTGACTTTC; cdr3_aa: CASSRWTTYSGANVLTF
cdr3_length: 15; v_call: TRBV5-4; d_call: TRBD1; clone_size: few; j_call: TRBJ1-3; cdr3_nt: TGTGCCAGCAGCTATCCCGGGACAGGGGTTAACACCATATATTTT; cdr3_aa: CASSYPGTGVNTIYF
cdr3_length: 14; v_call: TRBV5-1; d_call: -; clone_size: -; j_call: TRBJ2-5; cdr3_nt: TGCGCCAGCAGTCGCGGCTCCCACCAAGAGACCCAGTACTTC; cdr3_aa: CASSRGSHQETQYF
cdr3_length: 12; v_call: TRBV6-5; d_call: -; clone_size: -; j_call: TRBJ2-2; cdr3_nt: TGTGCCAGCAGAAAAAGCACCGGGGAGCTGTTTTTT; cdr3_aa: CASRKSTGELFF
cdr3_length: 14; v_call: TRBV5-1; d_call: TRBD2; clone_size: few; j_call: TRBJ2-7; cdr3_nt: TGCGCCAGCAGCTTGGAGGGACTAGCCTACGAGCAGTACTTC; cdr3_aa: CASSLEGLAYEQYF
cdr3_length: 16; v_call: TRBV2; d_call: TRBD1; clone_size: few; j_call: TRBJ2-3; cdr3_nt: TGTGCCAGCAGGGGGTACGGAGGACAGGATTCGAATACGCAGTATTTT; cdr3_aa: CASRGYGGQDSNTQYF